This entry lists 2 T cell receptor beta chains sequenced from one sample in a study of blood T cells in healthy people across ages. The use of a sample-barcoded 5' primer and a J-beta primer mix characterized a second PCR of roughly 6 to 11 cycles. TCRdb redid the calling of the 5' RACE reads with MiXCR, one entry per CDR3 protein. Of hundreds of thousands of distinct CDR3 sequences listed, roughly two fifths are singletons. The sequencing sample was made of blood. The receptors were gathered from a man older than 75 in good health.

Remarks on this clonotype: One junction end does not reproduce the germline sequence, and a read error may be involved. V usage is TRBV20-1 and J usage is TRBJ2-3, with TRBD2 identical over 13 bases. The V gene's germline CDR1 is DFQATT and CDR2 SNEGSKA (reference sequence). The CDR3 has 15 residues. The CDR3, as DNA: TGCAGTGCCAAACTAGCGGGAGGGAGCACAGATACGCATTATTTT. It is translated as CSAKLAGGSTDTHYF.

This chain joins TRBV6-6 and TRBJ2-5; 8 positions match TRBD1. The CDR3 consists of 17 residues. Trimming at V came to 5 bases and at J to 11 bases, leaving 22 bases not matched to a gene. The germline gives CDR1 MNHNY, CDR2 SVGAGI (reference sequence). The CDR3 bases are TGTGCCAGCAGTCATGCACCCGGGACAGGCTCCTACAATGAGCAGTACTTC. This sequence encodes CASSHAPGTGSYNEQYF.